The present T cell receptor (beta chain) was sequenced within a study of T cell responses to AZD1222 COVID-19 vaccine. CDR1 is MNHNS, CDR2 SASEGT, per germline. The CDR3 has 14 amino acids. V dropped 3 bases and J dropped 4 bases, with 10 bases sitting between them. Comments on this clone: Its antigen is undetermined.

The method was immunoSEQ multiplex PCR; TCRdb's version includes in-frame clones alone and lacks a portion of them. The table has fewer than 150,000 clones, over 75% seen once. Study-wide results and caveats: Seropositive at baseline were only a handful of AZD1222 recipients. Among spike-specific TCRs, nearly half reportedly target unmutated variant regions. The donor group comprised mostly white British people and more females; the analysis possibly underestimated clonal diversity.

Source: peripheral blood, taken on day 0 of AZD1222 vaccination. The chain combines TRBV6-1 with TRBJ1-5; D gene ambiguous. The TCR was taken from an adult in good health. The DNA of the CDR3 is TGTGCCAGCAGTGACCCGGTCCTAAATCAGCCCCAGCATTTT. Its protein product is CASSDPVLNQPQHF.